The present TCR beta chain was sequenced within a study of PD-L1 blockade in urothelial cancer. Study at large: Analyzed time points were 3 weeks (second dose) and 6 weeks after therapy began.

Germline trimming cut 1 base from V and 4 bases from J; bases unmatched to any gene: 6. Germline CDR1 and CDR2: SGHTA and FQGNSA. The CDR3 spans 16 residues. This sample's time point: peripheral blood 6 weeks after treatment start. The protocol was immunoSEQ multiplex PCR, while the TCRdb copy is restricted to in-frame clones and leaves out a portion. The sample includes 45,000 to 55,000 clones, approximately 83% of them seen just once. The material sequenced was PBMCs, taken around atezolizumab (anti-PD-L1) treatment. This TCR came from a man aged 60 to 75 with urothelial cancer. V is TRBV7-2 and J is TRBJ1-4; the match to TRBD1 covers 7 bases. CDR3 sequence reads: CASSLGGTVHNEKLFF. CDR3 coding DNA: TGTGCCAGCAGCTTAGGAGGGACAGTTCATAATGAAAAACTGTTTTTT.